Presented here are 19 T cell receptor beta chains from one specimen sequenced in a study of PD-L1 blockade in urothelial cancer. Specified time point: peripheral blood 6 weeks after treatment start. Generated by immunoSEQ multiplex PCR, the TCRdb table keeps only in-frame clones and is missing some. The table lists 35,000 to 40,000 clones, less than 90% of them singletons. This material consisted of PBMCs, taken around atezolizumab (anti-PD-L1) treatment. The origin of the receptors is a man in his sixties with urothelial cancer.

This CDR3 reads CASSPKTGLAGDSSTDTQYF. In DNA, the CDR3 is TGTGCCAGCTCACCAAAAACGGGACTAGCGGGGGACTCTAGCACAGATACGCAGTATTTT. The rearrangement uses TRBV18 and TRBJ2-3, with 14 nucleotides matching TRBD2. CDR3 length: 20 amino acids. The germline V gene encodes CDR1 KGHSH and CDR2 LQKENI. The trim removed 2 bases at V and 0 bases at J, leaving 10 bases unmatched. The variable domain in full, completed from reference TRBV18 and TRBJ2-3, reads NAGVMQNPRHLVRRRGQEARLRCSPMKGHSHVYWYRQLPEEGLKFMVYLQKENIIDESGMPKERFSAEFPKEGPSILRIQQVVRGDSAAYFCASSPKTGLAGDSSTDTQYFGPGTRLTVL.

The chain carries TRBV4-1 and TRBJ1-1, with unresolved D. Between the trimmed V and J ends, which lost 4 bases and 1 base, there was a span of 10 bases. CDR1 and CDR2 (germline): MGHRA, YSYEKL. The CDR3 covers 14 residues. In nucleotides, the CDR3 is TGCGCCAGCAGCCTAGCCAGTCGGAACACTGAAGCTTTCTTT. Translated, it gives CASSLASRNTEAFF.

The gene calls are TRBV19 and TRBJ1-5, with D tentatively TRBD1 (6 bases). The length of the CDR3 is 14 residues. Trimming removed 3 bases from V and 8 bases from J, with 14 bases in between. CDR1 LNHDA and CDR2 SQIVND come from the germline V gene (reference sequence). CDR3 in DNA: TGTGCCAGTAGTATTACAGGGCTCGGGAAGCCCCAGCATTTT. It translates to CASSITGLGKPQHF.

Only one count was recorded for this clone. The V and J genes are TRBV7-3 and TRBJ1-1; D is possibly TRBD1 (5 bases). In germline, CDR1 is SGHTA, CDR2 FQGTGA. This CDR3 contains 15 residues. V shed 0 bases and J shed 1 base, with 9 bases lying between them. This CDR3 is CASSLTQGRNTEAFF. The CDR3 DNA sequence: TGTGCCAGCAGCTTAACTCAGGGCCGGAACACTGAAGCTTTCTTT.

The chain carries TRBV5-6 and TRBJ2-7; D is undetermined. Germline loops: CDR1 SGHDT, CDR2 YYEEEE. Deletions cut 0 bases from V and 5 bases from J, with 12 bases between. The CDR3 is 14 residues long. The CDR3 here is CASSLVGSRDEQYF. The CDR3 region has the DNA TGTGCCAGCAGCTTGGTGGGTAGTCGGGACGAGCAGTACTTC.

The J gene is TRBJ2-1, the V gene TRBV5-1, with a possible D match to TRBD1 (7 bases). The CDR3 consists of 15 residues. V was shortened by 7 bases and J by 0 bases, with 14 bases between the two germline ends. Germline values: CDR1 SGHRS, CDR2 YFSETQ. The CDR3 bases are TGCGCCAGCCACACTCAGGGGGGCTCCTACAATGAGCAGTTCTTC. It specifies CASHTQGGSYNEQFF.

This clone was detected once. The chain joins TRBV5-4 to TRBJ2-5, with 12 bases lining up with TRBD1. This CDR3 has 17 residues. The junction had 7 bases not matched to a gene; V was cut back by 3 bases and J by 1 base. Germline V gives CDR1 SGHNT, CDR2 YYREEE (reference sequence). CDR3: CASSSGQGARAQETQYF. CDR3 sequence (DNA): TGTGCCAGCAGCTCGGGACAGGGGGCGAGAGCCCAAGAGACCCAGTACTTC.

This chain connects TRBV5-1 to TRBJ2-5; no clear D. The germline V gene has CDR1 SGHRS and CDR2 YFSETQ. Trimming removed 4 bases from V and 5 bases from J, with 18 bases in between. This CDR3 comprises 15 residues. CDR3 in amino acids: CASSPQASQQETQYF. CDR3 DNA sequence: TGCGCCAGCAGCCCCCAGGCCTCGCAGCAGGAGACCCAGTACTTC.

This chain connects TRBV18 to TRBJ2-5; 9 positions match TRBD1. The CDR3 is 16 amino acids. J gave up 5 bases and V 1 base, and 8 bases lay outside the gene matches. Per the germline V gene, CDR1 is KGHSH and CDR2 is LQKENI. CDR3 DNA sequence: TGTGCCAGCTCACCACGAACAGGGGGCTCGGCCGAGACCCAGTACTTC. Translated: CASSPRTGGSAETQYF. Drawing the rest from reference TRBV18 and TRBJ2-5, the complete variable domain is NAGVMQNPRHLVRRRGQEARLRCSPMKGHSHVYWYRQLPEEGLKFMVYLQKENIIDESGMPKERFSAEFPKEGPSILRIQQVVRGDSAAYFCASSPRTGGSAETQYFGPGTRLLVL.

In DNA, the CDR3 is TGTGCCAGTAGCCCCCGGGGAGGGGTCTATGGCTACACCTTC. Protein product: CASSPRGGVYGYTF. V usage is TRBV19 and J usage is TRBJ1-2; TRBD1 is a possible D gene (5 bases). V was clipped by 6 bases and J by 4 bases, with 15 bases between them. CDR3 length equals 14 residues. CDR1 is LNHDA and CDR2 is SQIVND in the germline V gene (reference sequence).

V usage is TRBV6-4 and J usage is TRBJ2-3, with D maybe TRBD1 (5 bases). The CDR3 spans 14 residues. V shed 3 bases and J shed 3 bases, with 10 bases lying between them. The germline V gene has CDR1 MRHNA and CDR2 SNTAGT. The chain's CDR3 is CASSERGRTDTQYF. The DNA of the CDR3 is TGTGCCAGCAGTGAAAGGGGAAGGACAGATACGCAGTATTTT.

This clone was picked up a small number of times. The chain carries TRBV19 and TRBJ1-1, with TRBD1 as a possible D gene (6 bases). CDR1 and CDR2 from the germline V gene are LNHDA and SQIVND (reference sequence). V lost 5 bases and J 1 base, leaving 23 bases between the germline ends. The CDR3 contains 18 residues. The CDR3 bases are TGTGCCAGTAGTGGAGGACAGACCATTCGGCGGTCGAACACTGAAGCTTTCTTT. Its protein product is CASSGGQTIRRSNTEAFF.

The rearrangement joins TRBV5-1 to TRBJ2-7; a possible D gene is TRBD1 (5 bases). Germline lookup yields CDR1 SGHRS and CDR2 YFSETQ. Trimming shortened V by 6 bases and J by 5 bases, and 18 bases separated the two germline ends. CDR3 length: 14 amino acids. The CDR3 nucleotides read TGCGCCAGCACCCTATCAGGGATGAGAAACGAGCAGTACTTC. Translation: CASTLSGMRNEQYF. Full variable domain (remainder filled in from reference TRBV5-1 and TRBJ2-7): KAGVTQTPRYLIKTRGQQVTLSCSPISGHRSVSWYQQTPGQGLQFLFEYFSETQRNKGNFPGRFSGRQFSNSRSEMNVSTLELGDSALYLCASTLSGMRNEQYFGPGTRLTVT.

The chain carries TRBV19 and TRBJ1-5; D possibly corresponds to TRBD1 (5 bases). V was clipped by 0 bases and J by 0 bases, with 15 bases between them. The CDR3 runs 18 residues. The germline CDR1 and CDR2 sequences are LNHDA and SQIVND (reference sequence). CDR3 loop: CASSIDHWRRGSNQPQHF. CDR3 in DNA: TGTGCCAGTAGTATAGATCATTGGAGGAGGGGTAGCAATCAGCCCCAGCATTTT.

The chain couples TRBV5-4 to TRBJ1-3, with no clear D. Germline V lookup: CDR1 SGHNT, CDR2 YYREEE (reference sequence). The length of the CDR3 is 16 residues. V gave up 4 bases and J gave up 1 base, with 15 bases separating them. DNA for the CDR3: TGTGCCAGCAGCCTGGGAAGCCAAAGTTCTGGAAACACCATATATTTT. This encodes CASSLGSQSSGNTIYF.

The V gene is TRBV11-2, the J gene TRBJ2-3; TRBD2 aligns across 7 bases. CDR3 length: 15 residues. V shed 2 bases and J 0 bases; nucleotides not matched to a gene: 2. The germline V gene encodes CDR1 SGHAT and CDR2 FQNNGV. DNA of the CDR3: TGTGCCAGCAGCTTATCTAGCGGCAGCACAGATACGCAGTATTTT. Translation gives CASSLSSGSTDTQYF.

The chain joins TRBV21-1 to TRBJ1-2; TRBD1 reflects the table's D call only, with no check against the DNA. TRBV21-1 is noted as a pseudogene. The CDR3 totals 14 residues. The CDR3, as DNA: TGTGCCAGCAGCAAAGCCGCAGGTAACTATGGCTACACCTTC. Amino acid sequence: CASSKAAGNYGYTF.

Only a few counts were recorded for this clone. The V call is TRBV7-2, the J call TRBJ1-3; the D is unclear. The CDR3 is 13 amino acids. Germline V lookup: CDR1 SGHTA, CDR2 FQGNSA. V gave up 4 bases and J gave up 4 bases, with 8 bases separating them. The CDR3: CASSSNAGNTIYF. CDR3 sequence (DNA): TGTGCCAGCAGCTCAAATGCGGGAAACACCATATATTTT.

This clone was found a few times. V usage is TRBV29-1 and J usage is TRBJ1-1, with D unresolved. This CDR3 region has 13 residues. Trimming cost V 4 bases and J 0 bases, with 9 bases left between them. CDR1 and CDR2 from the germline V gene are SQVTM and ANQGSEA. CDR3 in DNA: TGCAGCGTTGCTCAGCGCCTGAACACTGAAGCTTTCTTT. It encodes CSVAQRLNTEAFF. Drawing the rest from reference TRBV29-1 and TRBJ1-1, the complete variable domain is SAVISQKPSRDICQRGTSLTIQCQVDSQVTMMFWYRQQPGQSLTLIATANQGSEATYESGFVIDKFPISRPNLTFSTLTVSNMSPEDSSIYLCSVAQRLNTEAFFGQGTRLTVV.